These 27 T cell receptor beta chains originate from one sample sequenced in a study of cytomegalovirus exposure and HLA in healthy donors. The PCR ran on 60 Vbeta and 13 Jbeta primers. Method: immunoSEQ multiplex PCR; TCRdb's copy keeps in-frame clones and lacks some. The data show 140,000 or so clones, nearly 90% seen once. Specimen: PBMCs. These receptors were obtained from a woman aged 40-49 years in good health and CMV-seronegative.

V and J are TRBV6-1 and TRBJ2-5; unclear D gene. Germline CDR1 is MNHNS and CDR2 is SASEGT. The CDR3 spans 13 residues. V gave up 4 bases and J gave up 5 bases, with 11 bases separating them. CDR3 sequence (DNA): TGTGCCAGCAGTGTGGGCCCTGGGGAGACCCAGTACTTC. Protein sequence: CASSVGPGETQYF.

The chain links TRBV5-1 to TRBJ2-7, with TRBD2 as a possible D gene (6 bases). V lost 5 bases and J 6 bases, leaving 21 bases between the germline ends. Germline V gene sequence: CDR1 SGHRS, CDR2 YFSETQ. This CDR3 contains 15 residues. This CDR3 is CASRGSYRFGGEQYF. For the CDR3, the DNA is TGCGCCAGCAGGGGCTCTTACAGGTTCGGGGGCGAGCAGTACTTC.

V and J are TRBV30 and TRBJ2-2, with 12 bases matching TRBD2. Germline V gene data show CDR1 as GTSNPN and CDR2 as SVGIG (reference sequence). The trim removed 1 base at V and 0 bases at J, leaving 12 bases unmatched. The CDR3 has 20 residues. CDR3 bases: TGTGCCTGGAGTGACAACGCTGGGACTAGCGGGTTTCCGAACACCGGGGAGCTGTTTTTT. It specifies CAWSDNAGTSGFPNTGELFF.

The CDR3 sequence is CASSLQGDYGYTF. As DNA, the CDR3 is TGTGCCAGCAGCTTGCAGGGGGACTATGGCTACACCTTC. The chain recombines TRBV5-4 with TRBJ1-2; 7 nucleotides line up with TRBD1. V shed 1 base and J 3 bases; nucleotides not matched to a gene: 0. This CDR3 is 13 amino acids long. Looked up from germline, CDR1 is SGHNT and CDR2 is YYREEE (reference sequence).

The V and J genes are TRBV28 and TRBJ2-2, with a possible D match to TRBD2 (6 bases). Trimming pared 2 bases from V and 6 bases from J, leaving 16 bases between. Germline values: CDR1 MDHEN, CDR2 SYDVKM. There are 16 residues in the CDR3. CDR3 protein: CASSLGRGRRAGELFF. Written as DNA, the CDR3 is TGTGCCAGCAGTTTAGGGAGAGGGAGGAGGGCCGGGGAGCTGTTTTTT.

Comments on this clone: The junction and the germline gene differ at one end; a read error may be behind it. The V and J genes are TRBV28 and TRBJ2-7; weak D call: TRBD1 (5 bases). This CDR3 is 14 amino acids long. The germline V gene encodes CDR1 MDHEN and CDR2 SYDVKM. The CDR3 DNA reads as TGTGCCAGCAGTTTTTTCCAGGGTGTCTACGGGCAGTACTTC. Translation: CASSFFQGVYGQYF.

The chain couples TRBV11-3 to TRBJ1-1; D ambiguous. Germline V CDR1 and CDR2: SGHNT, YENEEA. V was pared by 1 base and J by 3 bases, with 6 bases between. The CDR3 totals 13 residues. The CDR3 coding sequence is TGTGCCAGCAGCTTAGTCCGGGACACTGAAGCTTTCTTT. Its translation is CASSLVRDTEAFF.

This sequence joins TRBV9 and TRBJ2-7, with D tentatively TRBD2 (6 bases). Germline V gene sequence: CDR1 SGDLS, CDR2 YYNGEE. V lost 0 bases and J lost 4, with 17 bases in between. CDR3 size: 16 residues. CDR3 residues: CASSVETGLPEYEQYF. CDR3 bases: TGTGCCAGCAGCGTAGAGACGGGACTCCCCGAATACGAGCAGTACTTC.

The V and J genes are TRBV5-1 and TRBJ2-7; TRBD2 matches at 7 bases. The ends lost 2 bases at V and 5 bases at J; junction bases unmatched: 7. The CDR3 contains 14 residues. Per germline, CDR1 SGHRS and CDR2 YFSETQ. Here the CDR3 reads CASSFSNREDEQYF. In DNA, the CDR3 is TGCGCCAGCAGCTTTAGCAATCGGGAGGACGAGCAGTACTTC.

The chain couples TRBV6-5 to TRBJ2-7, with a weak D call TRBD2 (5 bases). The CDR3 is 15 amino acids. V dropped 0 bases and J dropped 3 bases, with 12 bases sitting between them. Germline CDR1 MNHEY, CDR2 SVGAGI. DNA for the CDR3: TGTGCCAGCAGTTACTCGATAAACGGACTCTACGAGCAGTACTTC. Translation: CASSYSINGLYEQYF.

The CDR3 nucleotides read TGTGCCAGCTCACCACTGTCCCCGAGGGAGCAGTTCTTC. Translating gives CASSPLSPREQFF. This chain uses TRBV18 with TRBJ2-1; no definite D call. Germline V gene sequence: CDR1 KGHSH, CDR2 LQKENI. The ends were cut back, 1 base at V and 10 bases at J, with 11 bases in the middle. The CDR3 runs 13 residues.

The V gene is TRBV5-1, the J gene TRBJ2-6, with D unclear. V lost 0 bases and J lost 1, with 20 bases in between. Germline loops: CDR1 SGHRS, CDR2 YFSETQ. The CDR3 length is 20 residues. CDR3 DNA: TGCGCCAGCAGCTTGGGGGCCGACATCTACGAGTGGTCTGGGGCCAACGTCCTGACTTTC. This gives the protein CASSLGADIYEWSGANVLTF. The whole variable domain, filled in from reference TRBV5-1 and TRBJ2-6, reads KAGVTQTPRYLIKTRGQQVTLSCSPISGHRSVSWYQQTPGQGLQFLFEYFSETQRNKGNFPGRFSGRQFSNSRSEMNVSTLELGDSALYLCASSLGADIYEWSGANVLTFGAGSRLTVL.

The rearrangement joins TRBV11-3 to TRBJ1-2; 7 bases are a match to TRBD1. Looked up from germline, CDR1 is SGHNT and CDR2 is YENEEA. V lost 8 bases and J lost 4; bases outside the gene matches: 10. This CDR3 is 14 amino acids long. The CDR3 DNA reads TGTGCCAGCTCCACGCTAGGGGGCGCCTATGGCTACACCTTC. Translated: CASSTLGGAYGYTF. The variable domain in full, completed from reference TRBV11-3 and TRBJ1-2, reads EAGVVQSPRYKIIEKKQPVAFWCNPISGHNTLYWYLQNLGQGPELLIRYENEEAVDDSQLPKDRFSAERLKGVDSTLKIQPAELGDSAVYLCASSTLGGAYGYTFGSGTRLTVV.

This clone was counted once. This sequence joins TRBV7-8 and TRBJ2-5; maybe TRBD1 (6 bases). The DNA end is a closer match to TRBJ2-7, so the J assignment may be wrong. Germline V lookup: CDR1 SGHVS, CDR2 FQNEAQ. The CDR3 is 17 residues long. The CDR3 sequence: CASSLSPVQGIEYEQYF. The CDR3 DNA sequence: TGTGCCAGCAGCTTAAGCCCCGTACAGGGAATTGAATACGAGCAGTACTTC.

The CDR3 DNA follows: TGTGCCAGCACCGAGACTAGCACAGATACGCAGTATTTT. Translated: CASTETSTDTQYF. V is TRBV6-5 and J is TRBJ2-3; D not resolved. V shed 7 bases and J shed 0 bases, with 8 bases lying between them. The germline V gene has CDR1 MNHEY and CDR2 SVGAGI. The CDR3 is 13 residues long.

The rearrangement joins TRBV2 to TRBJ2-3; TRBD2 matches 7 bases. The trim removed 3 bases at V and 3 bases at J, leaving 3 bases unmatched. Germline V gene data show CDR1 as SNHLY and CDR2 as FYNNEI. The CDR3 loop spans 14 amino acids. In DNA form, the CDR3 reads TGTGCCAGCAGTGACAGGGAGGGGACAGATACGCAGTATTTT. Residues: CASSDREGTDTQYF.

The chain recombines TRBV11-3 with TRBJ2-1, with TRBD2 identical over 9 bases. In germline, CDR1 is SGHNT, CDR2 YENEEA. The CDR3 length is 17 residues. Trimming cost V 1 base and J 4 bases; bases outside gene matches: 8. The CDR3 nucleotides are TGTGCCAGCAGCTTAGTAAGCCTAGCGGGACCTTACAATGAGCAGTTCTTC. Residues: CASSLVSLAGPYNEQFF.

The chain's CDR3 is CASSLALNSGYEQYF. The CDR3 DNA reads as TGTGCCAGCAGTTTAGCCCTGAATAGCGGGTACGAGCAGTACTTC. The rearrangement joins TRBV5-8 to TRBJ2-7, with TRBD2 matching over 7 bases. CDR1 and CDR2 from the germline V gene are SGHTS and YDEGEE. The trim removed 5 bases at V and 4 bases at J, leaving 12 bases unmatched. CDR3 length: 15 amino acids.

The sample holds one count of this clone. The V call is TRBV21-1, the J call TRBJ2-5; the table's TRBD2 call for D was not verified on the DNA. TRBV21-1 represents a pseudogene. The CDR3 contains 18 residues. For the CDR3, the DNA is TGTGCCAGCAGCAAAGCCTCTGGGCTAGCGGGAGAGGTAGAGACCCAGTACTTC. This gives the protein CASSKASGLAGEVETQYF.

The V call is TRBV2, the J call TRBJ1-2; D remains ambiguous. Deletions cut 3 bases from V and 4 bases from J, with 9 bases between. The length of the CDR3 is 13 residues. CDR1 and CDR2 from the germline V gene are SNHLY and FYNNEI. CDR3 amino acids: CASSEGETYGYTF. The CDR3 DNA reads TGTGCCAGCAGTGAGGGAGAGACCTATGGCTACACCTTC.

This clone was detected only once. The chain carries TRBV5-1 and TRBJ2-2; D gene unclear. The CDR3 runs to 14 residues. Trimming pared 4 bases from V and 6 bases from J, leaving 13 bases between. CDR1 and CDR2 from the germline V gene are SGHRS and YFSETQ. The CDR3, as DNA: TGCGCCAGCAGCGGTGAACTTACCGCCGGGGAGCTGTTTTTT. Translating gives CASSGELTAGELFF.

This rearrangement joins TRBV10-3 to TRBJ2-7; D is unclear. Germline assignment: CDR1 ENHRY and CDR2 SYGVKD. This CDR3 contains 15 residues. Trimming stripped 0 bases from V and 1 base from J, with 10 bases between. The CDR3 bases are TGTGCCATCAGTGAGTCGAATGGTAGATCCTACGAGCAGTACTTC. This sequence encodes CAISESNGRSYEQYF.

This sequence joins TRBV5-1 and TRBJ2-5; D possibly corresponds to TRBD2 (7 bases). Per the germline V gene, CDR1 is SGHRS and CDR2 is YFSETQ. V shed 4 bases and J shed 5 bases, with 18 bases lying between them. The CDR3 has 15 amino acids. The CDR3 nucleotides are TGCGCCAGCAGCCCGGTTGGACTAGGGGGGGAGACCCAGTACTTC. Encoded protein: CASSPVGLGGETQYF.

The chain carries TRBV5-5 and TRBJ1-1; 10 positions agree with TRBD1. The CDR3 covers 15 residues. Trimming took 4 bases from V and 5 from J; bases not matched to a gene: 8. Germline values: CDR1 SGHKS, CDR2 YYEKEE (reference sequence). The CDR3 loop reads CASSRQGATNTEAFF. CDR3 coding DNA: TGTGCCAGCAGCCGACAGGGGGCGACGAATACTGAAGCTTTCTTT.

As for this clone: Other DNA sequences in this specimen translate into the identical CDR3. The chain recombines TRBV28 with TRBJ2-7, with 9 bases aligning to TRBD1. Germline CDR1 is MDHEN and CDR2 is SYDVKM. CDR3 length: 15 residues. J gave up 2 bases and V 2 bases, and 4 bases lay outside the gene matches. This CDR3 is CASSLAGTGTYEQYF. The CDR3 DNA follows: TGTGCCAGCAGTTTAGCCGGGACAGGGACCTACGAGCAGTACTTC.

The chain recombines TRBV5-4 with TRBJ2-7; TRBD2 aligns across 7 bases. The CDR3 is made up of 15 amino acids. J lost 6 bases, V lost 4 bases, and 13 bases had no gene match. Germline CDR1 and CDR2: SGHNT and YYREEE (reference sequence). The CDR3 protein is CASSQAGAPASEQYF. The DNA of the CDR3 is TGTGCCAGCAGCCAGGCGGGAGCGCCCGCCTCCGAGCAGTACTTC.

V usage is TRBV6-5 and J usage is TRBJ1-2; tentative D call: TRBD1 (6 bases). CDR1 is MNHEY and CDR2 is SVGAGI in the germline V gene. Between the trimmed V and J ends, which lost 4 bases and 5 bases, there was a span of 14 bases. The CDR3 is 14 residues long. CDR3: CASSSRTELYGYTF. In nucleotides, the CDR3 is TGTGCCAGCAGTTCCCGGACAGAGCTTTATGGCTACACCTTC.